The clone carrying this TCR beta chain was seen only a few times. Each CDR3 protein gets one entry after TCRdb re-called the 5' RACE reads with MiXCR. Counted here are approximately 240,000 distinct CDR3 sequences, more than 13% occurring once; the ten biggest clones make up approximately 8.8%. The entry originates in a study of identical twins. Healthy Caucasians provided all donations. The length of the CDR3 is 17 residues. CDR1 MNHEY and CDR2 SVGAGI come from the germline V gene. The J segment lost 0 bases and the V segment lost 2 bases, leaving 7 bases of the junction unmatched. This receptor was identified in a woman aged 18-30 years in good health. Specimen: memory (CD45RO+) T cells sorted from blood. The V call is TRBV6-5, the J call TRBJ2-5; TRBD2 aligns across 9 bases. CDR3 sequence reads: CASSYGLAGRYQETQYF. The CDR3 bases are TGTGCCAGCAGTTACGGGCTAGCGGGACGGTACCAAGAGACCCAGTACTTC.